This TCR beta chain is from a study of cytomegalovirus exposure and HLA in healthy donors. Whole-study findings and limits: According to an earlier analysis, most TCR beta V segments yielded productive rearrangements about 90% or about 30% of the time. Presence/absence analyses supposed approximately even sequencing depth among donors. 87-base-pair reads could not separate some V segments, including TRBV6-2 and TRBV6-3. Analysis was carried out at a later point, and it linked a missense DCLRE1C variant to TCR beta V- and J-gene trimming.

Trimming took off 5 bases at V and 8 bases at J, with 15 bases between the two ends. The CDR3 has 13 residues. Germline CDR1 and CDR2: MDHEN and SYDVKM. The PCR made use of 60 Vbeta and 13 Jbeta primers. Some clones are missing from TCRdb's copy, which holds only in-frame ones; the method was immunoSEQ multiplex PCR. The table records about 95,000 clones, roughly 80% of them present only once. A word on this clone: No antigen is known for it.

The chain links TRBV28 to TRBJ1-2; weak D call: TRBD1 (6 bases). The sequence derives from a man aged 25 to 45 in good health and CMV-seropositive. The sample comprised PBMCs. The DNA of the CDR3 is TGTGCCAGCAGTCTTGACAGGTCTTGGGGCTACACCTTC. This codes for CASSLDRSWGYTF.